Listed below are T cell receptor beta chains from one sample, sequenced in a study of type 1 and type 2 diabetes patients. TCRdb analysed the multiplex PCR reads with MiXCR anew, one entry per CDR3 protein. The sample holds 270,000 or so distinct CDR3 sequences, 40% to 50% seen once. The sample comprised peripheral blood mononuclear cells (PBMCs). Source of these receptors: a man aged 18-30 years with type 2 diabetes. The CDR3 runs from the conserved cysteine through the conserved F or W. The order of the fields is CDR3 length, J gene, V gene, clone size, CDR3 protein. The size of a clone is reported for some rows only, either as once, few or many, or as a class for expanded clones.

CDR3 length: 12
J gene: TRBJ1-3
V gene: TRBV29-1
clone size: .
CDR3 protein: CSVLSPGNTIYF

CDR3 length: 15
J gene: TRBJ2-7
V gene: TRBV19
clone size: .
CDR3 protein: CASSIAPRSSYEQYF

CDR3 length: 14
J gene: TRBJ2-7
V gene: TRBV19
clone size: .
CDR3 protein: CASTPGTDSREQYF

CDR3 length: 13
J gene: TRBJ1-1
V gene: TRBV6-6
clone size: .
CDR3 protein: CATRYRGNTEAFF

CDR3 length: 15
J gene: TRBJ2-7
V gene: TRBV6-5
clone size: .
CDR3 protein: CASRRETWGSYEQYF

CDR3 length: 15
J gene: TRBJ1-4
V gene: TRBV6-5
clone size: .
CDR3 protein: CASSYSSATNEKLFF

CDR3 length: 12
J gene: TRBJ2-5
V gene: TRBV18
clone size: .
CDR3 protein: CASSPSKETQYF

CDR3 length: 12
J gene: TRBJ1-4
V gene: TRBV20-1
clone size: few
CDR3 protein: CSARTDREKLFF

CDR3 length: 15
J gene: TRBJ1-2
V gene: TRBV5-1
clone size: few
CDR3 protein: CASSSQTGSGYGYTF

CDR3 length: 14
J gene: TRBJ1-5
V gene: TRBV10-3
clone size: few
CDR3 protein: CAISEADVDQPQHF

CDR3 length: 14
J gene: TRBJ1-2
V gene: TRBV6-5
clone size: few
CDR3 protein: CASSSKRRVGGYTF